A selection of T cell receptor beta chains follows, all from one sample in a study of blood T cell repertoires in COVID-19. Data came from immunoSEQ multiplex PCR; TCRdb stores just in-frame clones and leaves some out. Found here are 350,000 or so clones, about 91% of them singletons; the top ten hold around 1.6%. The sample taken for sequencing was peripheral blood. The source is a woman in her twenties or thirties with COVID-19, enrolled during active disease. CDR3s include the opening cysteine and the closing phenylalanine or tryptophan. A D gene is named only where the DNA matches it firmly. A clone size is listed for some rows: how often the clone was seen (once, few, many), or a class if it is expanded.

V gene: TRBV4-2
clone size: once
D gene: TRBD2
J gene: TRBJ2-1
CDR3 protein: CASSQDWTSFDEQFF
CDR3 DNA: TGTGCCAGCAGCCAAGACTGGACTAGCTTCGATGAGCAGTTCTTC

V gene: TRBV5-6
clone size: NA
D gene: NA
J gene: TRBJ2-7
CDR3 protein: CASSRWEVAYEQYF
CDR3 DNA: TGTGCCAGCAGCCGCTGGGAGGTGGCCTACGAGCAGTACTTC

V gene: TRBV28
clone size: NA
D gene: NA
J gene: TRBJ1-3
CDR3 protein: CASTLDAGAIFSGNTIYF
CDR3 DNA: TGTGCCAGCACCCTTGACGCAGGGGCGATTTTCTCTGGAAACACCATATATTTT

V gene: TRBV25-1
clone size: NA
D gene: NA
J gene: TRBJ1-5
CDR3 protein: CASSEYRENQPQHF
CDR3 DNA: TGTGCCAGCAGTGAATATCGGGAGAATCAGCCCCAGCATTTT

V gene: TRBV6-2/TRBV6-3
clone size: few
D gene: TRBD2
J gene: TRBJ2-5
CDR3 protein: CASSPSGGGSETQYF
CDR3 DNA: TGTGCCAGCAGCCCTAGCGGGGGAGGCTCAGAGACCCAGTACTTC

V gene: TRBV18
clone size: NA
D gene: TRBD1
J gene: TRBJ1-5
CDR3 protein: CASSPGQGSNQPQHF
CDR3 DNA: TGTGCCAGCTCTCCCGGACAGGGAAGCAATCAGCCCCAGCATTTT

V gene: TRBV6-2/TRBV6-3
clone size: NA
D gene: TRBD2
J gene: TRBJ2-2
CDR3 protein: CASSYSKVRLAGLWTGELFF
CDR3 DNA: TGTGCCAGCAGTTACTCGAAGGTTAGACTAGCGGGGTTGTGGACCGGGGAGCTGTTTTTT

V gene: TRBV24-1
clone size: NA
D gene: NA
J gene: TRBJ1-6
CDR3 protein: CATMWWSSYNSPLHF
CDR3 DNA: TGTGCCACCATGTGGTGGAGCTCCTATAATTCACCCCTCCACTTT

V gene: TRBV19
clone size: few
D gene: NA
J gene: TRBJ1-5
CDR3 protein: CASSIGSRGHQPQHF
CDR3 DNA: TGTGCCAGTAGTATAGGATCCAGGGGACATCAGCCCCAGCATTTT

V gene: TRBV19
clone size: many
D gene: NA
J gene: TRBJ1-2
CDR3 protein: CASSDSDSHGYTF
CDR3 DNA: TGTGCCAGTAGTGACTCGGACAGCCATGGCTACACCTTC

V gene: TRBV28
clone size: NA
D gene: TRBD1
J gene: TRBJ2-3
CDR3 protein: CASSLYRGLDTQYF
CDR3 DNA: TGTGCCAGCAGTTTATACAGGGGGCTGGATACGCAGTATTTT

V gene: TRBV7-9
clone size: NA
D gene: TRBD1
J gene: TRBJ2-5
CDR3 protein: CASSFRGRETQYF
CDR3 DNA: TGTGCCAGCAGCTTCAGGGGGCGGGAGACCCAGTACTTC

V gene: TRBV25-1
clone size: NA
D gene: NA
J gene: TRBJ1-3
CDR3 protein: CASTSPSSGNTIYF
CDR3 DNA: TGTGCCAGCACTTCCCCCAGCTCTGGAAACACCATATATTTT

V gene: TRBV4-1
clone size: few
D gene: NA
J gene: TRBJ2-2
CDR3 protein: CASSQYSPNTGELFF
CDR3 DNA: TGCGCCAGCAGCCAGTACAGCCCGAACACCGGGGAGCTGTTTTTT

V gene: TRBV7-8
clone size: NA
D gene: NA
J gene: TRBJ1-5
CDR3 protein: CASSSTQGFNQPQHF
CDR3 DNA: TGTGCCAGCAGCTCAACACAGGGATTCAATCAGCCCCAGCATTTT

V gene: TRBV28
clone size: once
D gene: TRBD1
J gene: TRBJ1-1
CDR3 protein: CASNAGPGQQNTEAFF
CDR3 DNA: TGTGCCAGCAACGCCGGACCGGGACAGCAAAACACTGAAGCTTTCTTT

V gene: TRBV4-1
clone size: NA
D gene: TRBD1
J gene: TRBJ1-1
CDR3 protein: CASSQGLAGGSNTEAFF
CDR3 DNA: TGCGCCAGCAGCCAAGGGTTGGCAGGGGGCTCGAACACTGAAGCTTTCTTT

V gene: TRBV7-6
clone size: NA
D gene: NA
J gene: TRBJ1-4
CDR3 protein: CASSLLGLREKLFF
CDR3 DNA: TGTGCCAGCAGCTTATTGGGACTCCGTGAAAAACTGTTTTTT

V gene: TRBV2
clone size: NA
D gene: NA
J gene: TRBJ1-5
CDR3 protein: CASSGEQGQPQHF
CDR3 DNA: TGTGCCAGCAGTGGCGAACAGGGCCAGCCCCAGCATTTT

V gene: TRBV29-1
clone size: NA
D gene: TRBD2
J gene: TRBJ2-3
CDR3 protein: CSADYSGGPDTQYF
CDR3 DNA: TGCAGCGCCGATTATAGCGGGGGCCCAGATACGCAGTATTTT

V gene: TRBV28
clone size: NA
D gene: TRBD1
J gene: TRBJ1-4
CDR3 protein: CASTKTGGSEKLFF
CDR3 DNA: TGTGCCAGCACCAAGACAGGGGGCAGTGAAAAACTGTTTTTT

V gene: TRBV30
clone size: NA
D gene: TRBD1
J gene: TRBJ1-2
CDR3 protein: CACPGTGVYGYTF
CDR3 DNA: TGTGCCTGCCCCGGGACAGGGGTCTATGGCTACACCTTC

V gene: TRBV3-1/TRBV3-2
clone size: NA
D gene: TRBD2
J gene: TRBJ2-1
CDR3 protein: CASSQAGGGNEQFF
CDR3 DNA: TGTGCCAGCAGCCAAGCGGGGGGTGGGAATGAGCAGTTCTTC

V gene: TRBV2
clone size: NA
D gene: TRBD1
J gene: TRBJ1-6
CDR3 protein: CASTRQGLNSPLHF
CDR3 DNA: TGTGCCAGCACACGACAGGGTCTTAATTCACCCCTCCACTTT

V gene: TRBV15
clone size: NA
D gene: NA
J gene: TRBJ2-2
CDR3 protein: CATSREADTGELFF
CDR3 DNA: TGTGCCACCAGCAGAGAAGCGGACACCGGGGAGCTGTTTTTT

V gene: TRBV4-2
clone size: NA
D gene: TRBD1
J gene: TRBJ1-2
CDR3 protein: CASSQDRTGVSLNYGYTF
CDR3 DNA: TGTGCCAGCAGCCAAGACCGGACAGGGGTATCCTTAAACTATGGCTACACCTTC

V gene: TRBV29-1
clone size: NA
D gene: NA
J gene: TRBJ1-1
CDR3 protein: CSVDSQPAAFF
CDR3 DNA: TGCAGCGTTGATTCCCAACCCGCGGCTTTCTTT

V gene: TRBV7-9
clone size: NA
D gene: NA
J gene: TRBJ2-3
CDR3 protein: CASSLGERVLGTDTQYF
CDR3 DNA: TGTGCCAGCAGCTTAGGGGAGCGAGTCCTAGGCACAGATACGCAGTATTTT

V gene: TRBV9
clone size: NA
D gene: TRBD2
J gene: TRBJ2-3
CDR3 protein: CASSASGRTTDTQYF
CDR3 DNA: TGTGCCAGCAGCGCAAGCGGGAGAACCACAGATACGCAGTATTTT

V gene: TRBV3-1/TRBV3-2
clone size: NA
D gene: NA
J gene: TRBJ1-2
CDR3 protein: CASSQAGGRGGYTF
CDR3 DNA: TGTGCCAGCAGCCAAGCTGGCGGGAGGGGAGGCTACACCTTC

V gene: TRBV3-1/TRBV3-2
clone size: NA
D gene: TRBD2
J gene: TRBJ2-1
CDR3 protein: CASSQDMPSGGAEQFF
CDR3 DNA: TGTGCCAGCAGCCAAGATATGCCTAGCGGGGGGGCCGAGCAGTTCTTC

V gene: TRBV7-6
clone size: NA
D gene: TRBD2
J gene: TRBJ2-5
CDR3 protein: CASSLSGGSQETQYF
CDR3 DNA: TGTGCCAGCAGCCTTAGCGGGGGGAGCCAAGAGACCCAGTACTTC

V gene: TRBV28
clone size: NA
D gene: NA
J gene: TRBJ1-2
CDR3 protein: CASSPDRSYGYTF
CDR3 DNA: TGTGCCAGCAGTCCGGACAGATCCTATGGCTACACCTTC

V gene: TRBV24-1
clone size: NA
D gene: TRBD2
J gene: TRBJ2-1
CDR3 protein: CATSQTSGGNEQFF
CDR3 DNA: TGTGCCACCAGCCAGACTAGCGGGGGGAATGAGCAGTTCTTC

V gene: TRBV28
clone size: NA
D gene: NA
J gene: TRBJ1-6
CDR3 protein: CASSFAGEIDSPLHF
CDR3 DNA: TGTGCCAGCAGTTTCGCAGGGGAAATAGATTCACCCCTCCACTTT

V gene: TRBV3-1/TRBV3-2
clone size: NA
D gene: NA
J gene: TRBJ2-1
CDR3 protein: CASSQVRSMHEQFF
CDR3 DNA: TGTGCCAGCAGCCAAGTTCGGAGCATGCATGAGCAGTTCTTC

V gene: TRBV18
clone size: NA
D gene: TRBD2
J gene: TRBJ2-1
CDR3 protein: CASSPARASGARNEQFF
CDR3 DNA: TGTGCCAGCTCACCGGCCCGGGCTAGCGGGGCTCGCAATGAGCAGTTCTTC

V gene: TRBV10-1
clone size: NA
D gene: NA
J gene: TRBJ2-3
CDR3 protein: CASSASGGRPSTDTQYF
CDR3 DNA: TGCGCCAGCAGTGCCTCGGGGGGCCGACCTAGCACAGATACGCAGTATTTT

V gene: TRBV4-3
clone size: NA
D gene: NA
J gene: TRBJ2-7
CDR3 protein: CASSQDAGDSYEQYF
CDR3 DNA: TGCGCCAGCAGCCAAGACGCCGGGGATAGTTACGAGCAGTACTTC

V gene: TRBV5-1
clone size: NA
D gene: TRBD2
J gene: TRBJ2-5
CDR3 protein: CASSFKAGVQETQYF
CDR3 DNA: TGCGCCAGCAGCTTTAAGGCGGGGGTCCAAGAGACCCAGTACTTC

V gene: TRBV4-1
clone size: NA
D gene: NA
J gene: TRBJ1-2
CDR3 protein: CASSQDLRHRNNGYTF
CDR3 DNA: TGCGCCAGCAGCCAAGATCTCCGGCACAGGAATAATGGCTACACCTTC